This TCR beta chain was retrieved from a study of T cell changes during pregnancy in multiple sclerosis. The repertoire was sequenced with immunoSEQ multiplex PCR; TCRdb's copy has only in-frame clones and lacks some. The data hold 65,000 to 90,000 clones, with almost 95% observed a single time. The CDR3 is made up of 15 amino acids. Per germline, CDR1 MNHEY and CDR2 SMNVEV (reference sequence). V lost 5 bases and J lost 7; bases outside the gene matches: 12. The receptor's source is a female donor in good health, enrolled as a control in a pregnancy study. The rearrangement joins TRBV27 to TRBJ1-1; TRBD1 matches at 8 bases. This specimen was peripheral blood, taken in the third trimester of pregnancy. The CDR3 DNA sequence: TGTGCCAGCAGTCCTATCGCGCGACAGGGGAATGAAGCTTTCTTT. It translates to CASSPIARQGNEAFF.